This T cell receptor beta chain was documented in a study of T cells in Graves' hyperthyroidism and ophthalmopathy. Study-level findings and limits: Ophthalmopathy was model-predicted a median roughly 6.2 months pre-onset. Most thyroid-expanded clonotypes above 0.001 were also found in blood.

PBMCs were derived from around 10 ml fresh peripheral blood. There are 13 residues in the CDR3. Per germline, CDR1 SQVTM and CDR2 ANQGSEA. The ends were cut back, 5 bases at V and 5 bases at J, with 10 bases in the middle. What was amplified from RNA transcripts were TCR beta CDR3 regions. First-round RT-PCR with HTBI primers amplified the TCR CDR3 region. MiXCR, applied by TCRdb to the multiplex PCR reads, yields one record per CDR3 protein. This sample carries under 350,000 distinct CDR3 sequences, approximately 18% of them seen once, and the ten largest clones take approximately 49%. This clonotype was seen many times. Its antigen is still unknown.

This sequence joins TRBV29-1 and TRBJ1-6; D might be TRBD1 (6 bases). The sequence was obtained from a woman in her forties or fifties with Graves' hyperthyroidism. Sequencing was performed on blood. Written as DNA, the CDR3 is TGCAGCGTTTCAGGGGAAGATAATTCACCCCTCCACTTT. Its translation: CSVSGEDNSPLHF.